A single sample gave rise to the 6 T cell receptor beta chains below, sequenced in a study of control samples from healthy donors and cancer patients. The protocol was immunoSEQ multiplex PCR, while the TCRdb copy is restricted to in-frame clones and leaves out a portion. The sample has some 160,000 clones, around nine tenths seen once. Sequencing used blood. Receptors were obtained from a woman in her 30s in good health.

The table lists this clone with a few counts. V gene TRBV7-3 combines with J gene TRBJ1-3, with 9 nucleotides matching TRBD1. CDR1 and CDR2 (germline): SGHTA, FQGTGA. CDR3 size: 15 residues. V shed 4 bases, J shed 2 bases, and the junction held 3 bases outside the gene matches. CDR3 DNA sequence: TGTGCCAGCAGCTCTACAGGGGGCCCTGGAAACACCATATATTTT. The encoded protein is CASSSTGGPGNTIYF. Looking up the rest from reference TRBV7-3 and TRBJ1-3 gives the full variable domain: GAGVSQTPSNKVTEKGKYVELRCDPISGHTALYWYRQSLGQGPEFLIYFQGTGAADDSGLPNDRFFAVRPEGSVSTLKIQRTERGDSAVYLCASSSTGGPGNTIYFGEGSWLTVV.

The chain has TRBV7-8 and TRBJ2-5; 8 bases align to TRBD2. With V trimmed by 3 bases and J by 3 bases, 3 bases remained unmatched. This CDR3 has 14 residues. Germline-derived CDR1 and CDR2 are SGHVS and FQNEAQ. The chain's CDR3 is CASSFTGGEETQYF. The CDR3 coding sequence is TGTGCCAGCAGCTTCACGGGGGGGGAAGAGACCCAGTACTTC.

This clone was counted once. J is TRBJ2-7 and V is TRBV5-6, with 10 positions matching TRBD2. This CDR3 comprises 14 residues. The germline CDR1 and CDR2 sequences are SGHDT and YYEEEE. The trim removed 4 bases at V and 2 bases at J, leaving 3 bases unmatched. In nucleotides, the CDR3 is TGTGCCAGCAGCACCGGGACTAGCGCCTACGAGCAGTACTTC. It yields the protein CASSTGTSAYEQYF.

This clone was counted a few times. V usage is TRBV28 and J usage is TRBJ1-6; no clear D. V was shortened by 5 bases and J by 8 bases, with 13 bases between the two germline ends. The CDR3 has 14 residues. Germline CDR1 and CDR2: MDHEN and SYDVKM. Written as DNA, the CDR3 is TGTGCCAGCAGTCCGGCCGGGTGGGATTCACCCCTCCACTTT. Amino acids: CASSPAGWDSPLHF.

The chain has TRBV18 and TRBJ2-1; perhaps TRBD1 as D (6 bases). The V gene's germline CDR1 is KGHSH and CDR2 LQKENI. Deletions cut 3 bases from V and 5 bases from J, with 8 bases between. CDR3 length: 13 residues. The CDR3 sequence: CASSPGDNNEQFF. CDR3 bases: TGTGCCAGCTCACCGGGGGACAACAATGAGCAGTTCTTC.

V and J are TRBV30 and TRBJ1-2; no reliable D call. Between the trimmed V and J ends, which lost 0 bases and 4 bases, there was a span of 18 bases. Germline V gives CDR1 GTSNPN, CDR2 SVGIG (reference sequence). This CDR3 region has 16 residues. This CDR3 reads CAWSVGEGVWGYGYTF. In DNA form, the CDR3 reads TGTGCCTGGAGTGTAGGTGAGGGCGTCTGGGGCTATGGCTACACCTTC.